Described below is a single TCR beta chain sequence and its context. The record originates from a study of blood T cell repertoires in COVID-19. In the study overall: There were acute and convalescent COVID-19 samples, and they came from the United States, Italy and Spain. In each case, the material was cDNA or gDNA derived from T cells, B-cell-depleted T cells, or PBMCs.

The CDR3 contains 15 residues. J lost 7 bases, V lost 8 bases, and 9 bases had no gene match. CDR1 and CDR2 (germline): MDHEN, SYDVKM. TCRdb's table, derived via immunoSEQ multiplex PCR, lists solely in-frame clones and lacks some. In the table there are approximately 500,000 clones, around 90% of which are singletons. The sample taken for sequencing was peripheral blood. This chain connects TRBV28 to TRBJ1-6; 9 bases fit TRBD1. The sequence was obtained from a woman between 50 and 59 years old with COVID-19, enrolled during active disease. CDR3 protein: CASCAPGQGNSPLHF. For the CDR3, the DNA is TGTGCCAGCTGCGCTCCGGGACAGGGAAATTCACCCCTCCACTTT.